This TCR beta chain was identified in a study of shared clonotypes between healthy human individuals. The CDR3 loop spans 16 amino acids. The germline CDR1 and CDR2 sequences are MDHEN and SYDVKM. The V gene lost 1 base and the J gene lost 4 bases, with 16 bases spanning the gap. An approximately 210 ng quantity of DNA, 30,000 to 35,000 T cell genomes, went into the sorted-subset replicate PCRs. Original processing notes: ImmunoSEQ gave junction-only sequences without quality scores, so filtering differed. TCRdb keeps only in-frame clones here, not all; method: immunoSEQ multiplex PCR. V and J calls plus clone size are reproduced from that table; the DNA served to infer D and trimming. The sample records 2 million or so clones, roughly 94% being singletons.

Sequencing used naive CD4+ T cells sorted from blood. The sample's subset: CD45RA+ positively selected. The receptor comes from a man aged 18 to 30 in good health. The chain is built from TRBV28 and TRBJ1-2, with a possible D match to TRBD1 (5 bases). DNA of the CDR3: TGTGCCAGCAGTTTATTCGGGGCAGCCGCCCTCTATGGCTACACCTTC. Protein sequence: CASSLFGAAALYGYTF.